The 5 T cell receptor beta chains below come from one sample, sequenced in a study of blood T cells in healthy people across ages. The authors ran a second PCR of 7 to 11 cycles using a sample-barcoded 5' primer and a J-beta primer mix. TCRdb re-analysed the 5' RACE reads in MiXCR, keeping a single row per CDR3 protein. Counted here are about 1.7 million distinct CDR3 sequences, roughly 30% occurring once; the ten biggest clones make up about 8%. Sequencing was done on a sample of blood. These receptors were obtained from a woman aged 30 to 39 in good health.

This clonotype was seen at least ten times. DNA of the CDR3: TGCGCCAGCAGCTCTGGACCACTAGCGGGGGTTGAGCAGTACTTC. Its protein is CASSSGPLAGVEQYF. This sequence joins TRBV4-1 and TRBJ2-7, with 11 nucleotides matching TRBD2. Trimming cost V 5 bases and J 7 bases; bases outside gene matches: 10. The CDR3 sequence is 15 residues long. The germline gives CDR1 MGHRA, CDR2 YSYEKL.

The table lists this clonotype with many counts. This rearrangement joins TRBV7-9 to TRBJ2-7; either TRBD1 or TRBD2 may fit D (6 bases each). The V gene's germline CDR1 is SEHNR and CDR2 FQNEAQ (reference sequence). The CDR3 sequence is 17 residues long. Trimming shortened V by 4 bases and J by 6 bases, and 25 bases separated the two germline ends. The DNA for the CDR3 is TGTGCCAGCAGCTCTCGAGCTGGCCGGAGGGGGGCCACCGAGCAGTACTTC. Its translation is CASSSRAGRRGATEQYF.

V gene TRBV7-2 combines with J gene TRBJ2-7; weak D call: TRBD1 (6 bases). This CDR3 is 16 amino acids long. Germline V lookup: CDR1 SGHTA, CDR2 FQGNSA. V lost 2 bases and J 0 bases, leaving 14 bases between the germline ends. The CDR3 protein is CASSLNSQGSSYEQYF. DNA for the CDR3: TGTGCCAGCAGCTTAAACTCACAGGGTAGCTCCTACGAGCAGTACTTC.

The chain links TRBV19 to TRBJ2-7; the match to TRBD2 covers 11 bases. There are 13 residues in the CDR3. J gave up 3 bases and V 10 bases, and 5 bases lay outside the gene matches. CDR1 LNHDA and CDR2 SQIVND come from the germline V gene (reference sequence). The CDR3 spells CAKGLADFYEQYF. CDR3 bases: TGTGCCAAGGGACTAGCGGACTTCTACGAGCAGTACTTC.

This clonotype has a handful of counts. V usage is TRBV7-2 and J usage is TRBJ2-3; a possible D gene is TRBD2 (6 bases). Looked up from germline, CDR1 is SGHTA and CDR2 is FQGNSA. The CDR3 contains 15 residues. Trimming removed 3 bases at V and 6 bases at J, with 16 bases between. CDR3 sequence (DNA): TGTGCCAGCAGCTTCGGAGGAGGGAACGGGGATACGCAGTATTTT. It is translated as CASSFGGGNGDTQYF.